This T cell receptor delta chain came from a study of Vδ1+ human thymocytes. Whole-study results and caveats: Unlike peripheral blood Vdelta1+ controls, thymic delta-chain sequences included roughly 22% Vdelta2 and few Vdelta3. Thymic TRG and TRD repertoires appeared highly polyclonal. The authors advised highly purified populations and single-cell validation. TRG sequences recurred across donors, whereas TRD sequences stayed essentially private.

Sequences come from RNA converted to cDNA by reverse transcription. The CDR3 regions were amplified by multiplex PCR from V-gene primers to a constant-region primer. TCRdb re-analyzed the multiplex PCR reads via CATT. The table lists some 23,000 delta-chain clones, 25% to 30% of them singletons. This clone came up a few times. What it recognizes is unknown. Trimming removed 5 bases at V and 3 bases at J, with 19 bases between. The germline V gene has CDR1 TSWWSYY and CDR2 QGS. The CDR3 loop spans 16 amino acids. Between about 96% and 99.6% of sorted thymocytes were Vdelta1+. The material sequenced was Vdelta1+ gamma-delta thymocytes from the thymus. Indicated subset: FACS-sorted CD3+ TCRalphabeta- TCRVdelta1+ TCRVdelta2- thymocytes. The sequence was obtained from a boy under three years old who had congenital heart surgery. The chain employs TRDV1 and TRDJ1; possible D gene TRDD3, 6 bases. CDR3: CALGKRLGYPPDKLIF. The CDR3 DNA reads TGTGCTCTTGGGAAACGGCTAGGATACCCCCCCGATAAACTCATCTTT.